The source of this T cell receptor (beta chain) is a study of OX40 agonist ivuxolimab in advanced cancers. Clones were read by immunoSEQ multiplex PCR, and TCRdb kept only the in-frame ones, dropping some. The sample consists of roughly 50,000 clones, 88% of them appearing once. This clone came up a few times. V lost 5 bases and J lost 0, with 10 bases in between. The germline V gene encodes CDR1 MNHNS and CDR2 SASEGT. The CDR3 runs to 15 residues. The V and J genes are TRBV6-1 and TRBJ1-4, with D uncertain. The source was CD4+ or CD8+ T cells sorted from blood, collected in a trial of the OX40 agonist ivuxolimab. This sequence originates from an adult with an advanced solid tumor such as melanoma, head and neck, liver or kidney cancer. CDR3 sequence reads: CASSPGPATNEKLFF. The CDR3 DNA reads TGTGCCAGCAGTCCAGGTCCCGCAACTAATGAAAAACTGTTTTTT.